The 28 T cell receptor beta chains reported below all come from one sample, sequenced in a study of siplizumab effects on memory and regulatory T cells. Sequenced by immunoSEQ multiplex PCR; TCRdb stores in-frame clones only, minus some. Of over 85,000 clones in the sample, roughly 90% were seen once. Sequenced: CD4+ T cells sorted from blood. These receptors came from a human donor in good health.

This sequence joins TRBV9 and TRBJ1-1; D unresolved. This CDR3 region has 15 residues. Trimming cost V 0 bases and J 5 bases, with 14 bases left between them. Germline-derived CDR1 and CDR2 are SGDLS and YYNGEE. This CDR3 is CASSVADGVWTEAFF. For the CDR3, the DNA is TGTGCCAGCAGCGTAGCTGACGGGGTGTGGACTGAAGCTTTCTTT.

V usage is TRBV5-1 and J usage is TRBJ2-3, with D unresolved. CDR1 is SGHRS, CDR2 YFSETQ, per germline. The CDR3 extends over 14 amino acids. Between the trimmed V and J ends, which lost 1 base and 2 bases, there was a span of 8 bases. CDR3 bases: TGCGCCAGCAGCTTGACTTCCACCACAGATACGCAGTATTTT. Protein product: CASSLTSTTDTQYF.

This clone was detected only once. The genes are TRBV7-2 and TRBJ2-3; D call uncertain. Germline CDR1 and CDR2: SGHTA and FQGNSA. CDR3 size: 13 residues. Trimming left V 1 base short and J 7 bases short, with 9 bases between. In DNA form, the CDR3 reads TGTGCCAGCAGCTTAGGTACCGAGAATACGCAGTATTTT. Amino acids: CASSLGTENTQYF. Combining the CDR3 with reference TRBV7-2 and TRBJ2-3 gives the whole variable domain GAGVSQSPSNKVTEKGKDVELRCDPISGHTALYWYRQSLGQGLEFLIYFQGNSAPDKSGLPSDRFSAERTGGSVSTLTIQRTQQEDSAVYLCASSLGTENTQYFGPGTRLTVL.

This chain uses TRBV7-2 with TRBJ2-1; D remains ambiguous. The CDR3 runs to 14 residues. Trimming removed 0 bases from V and 5 bases from J, with 8 bases in between. Germline V gene data show CDR1 as SGHTA and CDR2 as FQGNSA. CDR3 residues: CASSLAMGNNEQFF. Written as DNA, the CDR3 is TGTGCCAGCAGCTTAGCAATGGGGAACAATGAGCAGTTCTTC.

This clone came up once. The chain is built from TRBV4-1 and TRBJ2-7, with 10 positions matching TRBD1. This CDR3 has 15 amino acids. Germline assignment: CDR1 MGHRA and CDR2 YSYEKL. V trimming: 5 bases; J trimming: 7 bases; junction bases outside the gene matches: 11. Here the CDR3 reads CASSYRDRGDGEQYF. The CDR3 region has the DNA TGCGCCAGCAGCTACCGGGACAGGGGAGATGGGGAGCAGTACTTC.

This chain links TRBV5-6 with TRBJ2-3; maybe TRBD1 (5 bases). CDR1 SGHDT and CDR2 YYEEEE come from the germline V gene. The CDR3 has 14 amino acids. The V and J ends lost 4 bases and 3 bases respectively, with 12 bases between them. CDR3 in DNA: TGTGCCAGCAGCCCCCCAGGGCGGACAGATACGCAGTATTTT. Its protein is CASSPPGRTDTQYF.

The rearrangement links TRBV15 to TRBJ1-2, with D hard to call. From germline, CDR1 is LNHNV and CDR2 YYDKDF (reference sequence). The CDR3 has 14 residues. Between the trimmed V and J ends, which lost 0 bases and 2 bases, there was a span of 7 bases. CDR3 loop: CATSRDVLNYGYTF. DNA for the CDR3: TGTGCCACCAGCAGAGATGTTCTAAACTATGGCTACACCTTC.

CDR3 nucleotide sequence: TGTGCCAGCTTTAGCTCAGGACGAGGTTTTTCACCCCTCCACTTT. It is translated as CASFSSGRGFSPLHF. The chain recombines TRBV6-1 with TRBJ1-6; D is unclear. CDR1 MNHNS and CDR2 SASEGT come from the germline V gene. The CDR3 contains 15 residues. Trimming removed 8 bases from V and 9 bases from J, with 20 bases in between.

The chain employs TRBV9 and TRBJ2-7; possible D gene TRBD2, 5 bases. Looked up from germline, CDR1 is SGDLS and CDR2 is YYNGEE. The ends were cut back, 4 bases at V and 1 base at J, with 15 bases in the middle. This CDR3 region has 15 residues. The CDR3 DNA sequence: TGTGCCAGCAGCCCGACCGGGAAAAGGTCCTACGAGCAGTACTTC. It specifies CASSPTGKRSYEQYF.

The J gene is TRBJ1-6, the V gene TRBV5-3, with 9 positions matching TRBD1. TRBV5-3 is identified as an open reading frame with a role that is uncertain. The V and J ends lost 5 bases and 10 bases, in that order; junction bases with no gene match: 13. The CDR3 length is 16 residues. In DNA, the CDR3 is TGTGCCAGAAGTATAGTCCCGACAGGGGGGGACTCACCCCTCCACTTT. It encodes CARSIVPTGGDSPLHF.

This rearrangement joins TRBV10-2 to TRBJ1-1; 11 bases fit TRBD1. The germline V gene encodes CDR1 WSHSY and CDR2 SAAADI. This CDR3 spans 16 amino acids. With V trimmed by 6 bases and J by 5 bases, 11 bases remained unmatched. The CDR3: CASSRTGGAKGTEAFF. CDR3 sequence (DNA): TGCGCCAGCAGCCGGACAGGGGGCGCGAAGGGAACTGAAGCTTTCTTT.

The chain uses TRBV7-6 and TRBJ1-1; 8 bases line up with TRBD1. This CDR3 spans 15 amino acids. Germline CDR1 and CDR2: SGHVS and FNYEAQ. V dropped 0 bases and J dropped 4; count of bases not matched to a gene: 4. Here the CDR3 DNA reads TGTGCCAGCAGCTTAGCTTACAGGGGGGGCACTGAAGCTTTCTTT. It translates to CASSLAYRGGTEAFF.

This chain uses TRBV5-1 with TRBJ2-3; D unclear. Trimming took 0 bases from V and 2 from J, leaving 10 bases between them. Germline lookup yields CDR1 SGHRS and CDR2 YFSETQ. The CDR3 sequence is 15 residues long. DNA of the CDR3: TGCGCCAGCAGCTTGGGACACCCGGCCACAGATACGCAGTATTTT. Translating it yields CASSLGHPATDTQYF.

J is TRBJ2-7 and V is TRBV5-1; D remains ambiguous. The V gene lost 1 base and the J gene lost 1 base, with 6 bases spanning the gap. Germline loops: CDR1 SGHRS, CDR2 YFSETQ. The CDR3 contains 13 residues. The CDR3 bases are TGCGCCAGCAGCTTGACAGCTTCCTACGAGCAGTACTTC. Translation: CASSLTASYEQYF.

The chain recombines TRBV28 with TRBJ2-1, with D perhaps TRBD1 (6 bases). The V and J ends lost 7 bases and 1 base respectively, with 17 bases between them. The CDR3 runs 16 residues. Germline V CDR1 and CDR2: MDHEN, SYDVKM. CDR3 nucleotide sequence: TGTGCCAGCATTGGGGGCGGACAGACTTCCTACAATGAGCAGTTCTTC. This translates into CASIGGGQTSYNEQFF.

This rearrangement joins TRBV30 to TRBJ2-2; the D is unclear. The CDR3 totals 14 residues. Germline assignment: CDR1 GTSNPN and CDR2 SVGIG (reference sequence). V lost 4 bases and J lost 0, with 9 bases in between. CDR3 bases: TGTGCCTGGAAGGGCAGGACGAACACCGGGGAGCTGTTTTTT. As protein: CAWKGRTNTGELFF.

The chain links TRBV11-2 to TRBJ1-2; D remains unclear. The CDR3 has 15 amino acids. Germline-derived CDR1 and CDR2 are SGHAT and FQNNGV. Trimming took 0 bases from V and 7 from J, leaving 15 bases between them. CDR3 region: CASSLEPRIEGGYTF. DNA of the CDR3: TGTGCCAGCAGCTTAGAACCCCGGATCGAGGGTGGCTACACCTTC. Using reference TRBV11-2 and TRBJ1-2 for the parts outside the CDR3, the full variable domain is EAGVAQSPRYKIIEKRQSVAFWCNPISGHATLYWYQQILGQGPKLLIQFQNNGVVDDSQLPKDRFSAERLKGVDSTLKIQPAKLEDSAVYLCASSLEPRIEGGYTFGSGTRLTVV.

The chain carries TRBV25-1 and TRBJ2-3; 10 nucleotides agree with TRBD1. Per germline, CDR1 MGHDK and CDR2 SYGVNS. V lost 3 bases to trimming and J lost 5 bases; unmatched junction nucleotides: 5. The CDR3 is made up of 15 amino acids. The CDR3 protein is CASSDPGTGVDTQYF. The CDR3 DNA sequence: TGTGCCAGCAGTGACCCCGGGACAGGGGTAGATACGCAGTATTTT. Together with reference TRBV25-1 and TRBJ2-3, the CDR3 gives the full variable domain: EADIYQTPRYLVIGTGKKITLECSQTMGHDKMYWYQQDPGMELHLIHYSYGVNSTEKGDLSSESTVSRIRTEHFPLTLESARPSHTSQYLCASSDPGTGVDTQYFGPGTRLTVL.

This clone appeared a few times. The J gene is TRBJ1-5, the V gene TRBV7-2; the D is unclear. There are 13 residues in the CDR3. The V end was cut by 3 bases, the J end by 5 bases, with 8 bases between. In germline, CDR1 is SGHTA, CDR2 FQGNSA. The CDR3 reads CASSFDLYQPQHF. The CDR3 nucleotides read TGTGCCAGCAGCTTTGACCTTTATCAGCCCCAGCATTTT.

This chain joins TRBV18 and TRBJ1-4; D is ambiguous. Germline-derived CDR1 and CDR2 are KGHSH and LQKENI. This CDR3 spans 14 amino acids. Trimming removed 1 base at V and 4 bases at J, with 7 bases between. The CDR3 sequence is CASSPQGGNEKLFF. In nucleotides, the CDR3 is TGTGCCAGCTCACCACAGGGAGGTAATGAAAAACTGTTTTTT.

This clone has only a few counts. The chain carries TRBV29-1 and TRBJ1-5, with a tentative D call TRBD1 (5 bases). CDR3 length equals 12 residues. Per the germline V gene, CDR1 is SQVTM and CDR2 is ANQGSEA. Trimming removed 6 bases from V and 2 bases from J, with 8 bases in between. This CDR3 is CSVGDGNQPQHF. Here the CDR3 DNA reads TGCAGCGTGGGGGACGGCAATCAGCCCCAGCATTTT.

The chain joins TRBV18 to TRBJ2-2; 9 bases are shared with TRBD1. Germline assignment: CDR1 KGHSH and CDR2 LQKENI. The J segment lost 7 bases and the V segment lost 3 bases, leaving 6 bases of the junction unmatched. This CDR3 is 15 amino acids long. CDR3 DNA: TGTGCCAGCTCACCGGGACAGGGAGGTCTCGGGGAGCTGTTTTTT. This translates into CASSPGQGGLGELFF.

This clone was seen just once. The V gene is TRBV11-3, the J gene TRBJ2-5, with 9 bases aligning to TRBD2. Per the germline V gene, CDR1 is SGHNT and CDR2 is YENEEA. The CDR3 covers 16 residues. The trim removed 0 bases at V and 5 bases at J, leaving 7 bases unmatched. As DNA, the CDR3 is TGTGCCAGCAGCTTAGAATGGCGGGAGGGCCGGGAGACCCAGTACTTC. As protein: CASSLEWREGRETQYF.

The chain recombines TRBV19 with TRBJ2-7; possibly TRBD2 for D (5 bases). Germline CDR1 reads LNHDA; CDR2 reads SQIVND (reference sequence). V lost 6 bases and J 3 bases, leaving 18 bases between the germline ends. This CDR3 is 15 amino acids long. The DNA of the CDR3 is TGTGCCAGTAGCCCCTCCGGGATTTCTCTCTACGAGCAGTACTTC. The encoded protein is CASSPSGISLYEQYF.

In its sample, this clone was seen once. The chain uses TRBV10-3 and TRBJ2-2; a possible D gene is TRBD2 (6 bases). Germline V gene lookup returns CDR1 ENHRY and CDR2 SYGVKD. CDR3 size: 17 residues. V lost 8 bases, J lost 2 bases, and 21 bases lay in between. CDR3 in amino acids: CAIPGRREGVNTGELFF. The CDR3 region has the DNA TGTGCCATCCCTGGGAGGAGAGAAGGTGTTAACACCGGGGAGCTGTTTTTT.

The rearrangement uses TRBV27 and TRBJ2-5; either TRBD1 or TRBD2 may fit D (5 bases each). Trimming cost V 2 bases and J 2 bases, with 12 bases left between them. Germline V gene data show CDR1 as MNHEY and CDR2 as SMNVEV (reference sequence). The CDR3 has 15 residues. CDR3: CASSLGTSRQETQYF. CDR3 bases: TGTGCCAGCAGTTTAGGGACCAGTCGTCAAGAGACCCAGTACTTC.

The J gene is TRBJ2-2, the V gene TRBV6-4, with 11 nucleotides matching TRBD2. The germline V gene encodes CDR1 MRHNA and CDR2 SNTAGT. The CDR3 sequence is 15 residues long. V was clipped by 10 bases and J by 7 bases; unmatched bases: 11. The CDR3 DNA sequence: TGTGCCAAAGGGGCGGGACTAGCGGTCCACGGGGAGCTGTTTTTT. It specifies CAKGAGLAVHGELFF.

This clone turned up a few times. The genes are TRBV30 and TRBJ1-1; no clear D. This CDR3 contains 15 residues. CDR1 is GTSNPN and CDR2 is SVGIG in the germline V gene (reference sequence). Trimming pared 5 bases from V and 0 bases from J, leaving 16 bases between. The CDR3 nucleotides are TGTGCCTGGCGGGCCAGCGTCCTCATGAACACTGAAGCTTTCTTT. Translation gives CAWRASVLMNTEAFF.